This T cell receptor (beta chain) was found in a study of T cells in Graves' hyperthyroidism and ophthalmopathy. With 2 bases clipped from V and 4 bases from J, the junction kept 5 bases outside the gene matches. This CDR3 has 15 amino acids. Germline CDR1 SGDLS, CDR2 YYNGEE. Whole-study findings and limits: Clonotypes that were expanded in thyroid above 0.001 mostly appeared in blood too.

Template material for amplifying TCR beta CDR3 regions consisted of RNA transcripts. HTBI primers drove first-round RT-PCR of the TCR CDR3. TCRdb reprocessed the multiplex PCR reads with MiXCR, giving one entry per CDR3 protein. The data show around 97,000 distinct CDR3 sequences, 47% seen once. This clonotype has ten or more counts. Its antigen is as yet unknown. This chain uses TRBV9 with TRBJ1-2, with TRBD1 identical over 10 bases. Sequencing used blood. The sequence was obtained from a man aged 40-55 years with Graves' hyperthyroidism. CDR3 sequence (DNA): TGTGCCAGCAGCGTGGGCAGGGACAGGGGCTATGGCTACACCTTC. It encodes CASSVGRDRGYGYTF.